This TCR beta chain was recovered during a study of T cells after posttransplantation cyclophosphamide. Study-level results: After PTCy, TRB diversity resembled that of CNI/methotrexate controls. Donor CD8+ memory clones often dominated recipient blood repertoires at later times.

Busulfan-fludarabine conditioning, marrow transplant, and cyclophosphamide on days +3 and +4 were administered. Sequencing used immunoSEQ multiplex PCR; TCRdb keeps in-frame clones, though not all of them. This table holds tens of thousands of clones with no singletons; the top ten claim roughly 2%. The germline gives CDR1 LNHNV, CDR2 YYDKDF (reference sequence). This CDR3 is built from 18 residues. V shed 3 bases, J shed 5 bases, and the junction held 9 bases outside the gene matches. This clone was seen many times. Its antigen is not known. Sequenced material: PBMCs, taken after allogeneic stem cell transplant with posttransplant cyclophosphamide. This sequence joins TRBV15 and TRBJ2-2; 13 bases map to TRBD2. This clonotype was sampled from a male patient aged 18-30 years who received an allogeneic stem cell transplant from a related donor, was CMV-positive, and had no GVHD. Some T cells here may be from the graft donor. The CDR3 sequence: CATSSLLAGGRRTGELFF. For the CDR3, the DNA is TGTGCCACCAGCAGTCTACTAGCGGGGGGGCGGCGTACCGGGGAGCTGTTTTTT.